This T cell receptor (beta chain) is from a study of blood T cells in healthy people across ages. Across the study: For every two T cells, template switching captured about one barcoded beta molecule. Study outcomes and limitations: Samples with more naive T cells showed higher observed beta diversity.

The second PCR ran about 6 to 12 cycles with a sample-barcoded 5' primer and J-beta primers. TCRdb reprocessed the 5' RACE reads with MiXCR, giving one entry per CDR3 protein. The sample lists 780,000 or so distinct CDR3 sequences, about 56% seen once, with more than 25% in the top ten. V was trimmed by 0 bases and J by 7 bases, leaving 10 bases between them. Germline V gives CDR1 SGDLS, CDR2 YYNGEE. The CDR3 is made up of 14 amino acids. This clonotype was observed a few times. The antigen remains unidentified. This TCR derives from a man aged 35-49 years in good health. The material sequenced was blood. The chain has TRBV9 and TRBJ1-4; unclear D gene. CDR3 nucleotide sequence: TGTGCCAGCAGCGTAGCAACGGCGGGTGAAAAACTGTTTTTT. It is translated as CASSVATAGEKLFF.